The clone carrying this TCR beta chain has a handful of counts. Its cognate antigen is unknown. Isolation of CD4+ naive, central memory, regulatory and stem cell-like memory cells was achieved by sorting via CD45RO/CCR7/CD25/CD127/CD95/CD27. This entry comes from a study of beta chain features in type 1 diabetes. Overall study findings and caveats: cDNA sequencing could over-represent cells with high TCR expression. Moderate yet significant TCRB CDR3 shortening was seen in Type 1 diabetes patients in all four CD4+ subsets. A potential PCR bias toward shorter templates would be equal in patient and control samples. The naive, central memory and Treg TCRB repertoires showed an apparent similarity that was greater among patients than among healthy donors.

Expressed TCRB transcripts got sequenced, as all isolated RNA was reverse transcribed. Produced via immunoSEQ multiplex PCR; TCRdb's table is partial and in-frame only. This table has hundreds of thousands of clones, 11% appearing once. With V trimmed by 0 bases and J by 6 bases, 7 bases remained unmatched. CDR1 is SGHRS, CDR2 YFSETQ, per germline. The CDR3 spans 16 residues. The TCR originated in a young man with type 1 diabetes. Sequenced: naive CD4+ T cells from blood. V is TRBV5-1 and J is TRBJ2-1, with 9 bases matching TRBD1. CDR3 sequence (DNA): TGCGCCAGCAGCTTGGCCGCGACAGGGGGTTTCAATGAGCAGTTCTTC. Translated, it gives CASSLAATGGFNEQFF.